Here is one TCR beta chain with its context. These data are taken from a study of blood T cell repertoires in COVID-19. About the study: Spain, Italy and the United States supplied samples that represented acute and convalescent COVID-19. Sources were T cells, B-cell-depleted T cells, or PBMCs; the material itself was cDNA or gDNA.

Authors' analysis steps: Researchers report that nucleated cell counts were estimated from reference gene primer amplification. The repertoire was sequenced with immunoSEQ multiplex PCR; TCRdb's copy has only in-frame clones and lacks some. The V and J calls and clone size are taken from that table; D and trimming were inferred from the DNA. The sample shows roughly 200,000 clones, 83% of them seen only once. One Seattle source followed patients from active infection through their disease course. Per germline, CDR1 SGHTA and CDR2 FQGNSA. Deletions cut 5 bases from V and 4 bases from J, with 12 bases between. This CDR3 spans 15 amino acids.

The sequenced material came from peripheral blood. The chain links TRBV7-2 to TRBJ2-6, with D possibly matching TRBD1 (5 bases). The clonotype originates from a woman younger than 45 with COVID-19, enrolled during active disease. The CDR3 nucleotides read TGTGCCAGCAGCCTCCTAGGGGCCGGGGCCAACGTCCTGACTTTC. It encodes CASSLLGAGANVLTF.